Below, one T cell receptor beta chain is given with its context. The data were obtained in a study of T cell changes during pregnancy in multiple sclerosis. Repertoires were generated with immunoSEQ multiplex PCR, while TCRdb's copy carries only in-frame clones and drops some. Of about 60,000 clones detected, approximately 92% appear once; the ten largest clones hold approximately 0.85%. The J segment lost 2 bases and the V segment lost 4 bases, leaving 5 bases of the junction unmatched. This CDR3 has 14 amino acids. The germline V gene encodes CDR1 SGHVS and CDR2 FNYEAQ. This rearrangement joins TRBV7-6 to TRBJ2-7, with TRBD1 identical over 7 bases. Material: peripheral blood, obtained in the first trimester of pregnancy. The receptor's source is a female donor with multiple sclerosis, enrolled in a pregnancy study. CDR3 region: CASSWGQSAYEQYF. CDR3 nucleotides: TGTGCCAGCAGCTGGGGACAGTCAGCCTACGAGCAGTACTTC. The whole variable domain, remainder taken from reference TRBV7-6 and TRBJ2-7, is GAGVSQSPRYKVTKRGQDVALRCDPISGHVSLYWYRQALGQGPEFLTYFNYEAQQDKSGLPNDRFSAERPEGSISTLTIQRTEQRDSAMYRCASSWGQSAYEQYFGPGTRLTVT.